Below are 30 T cell receptor beta chains sequenced from a single sample in a study of identical twins (dated by TCRdb to about 2016). The receptor library was made with 5' RACE. The sequencer was an Illumina HiSeq 2000. TCRdb trimmed public reads at Q25 via fastp, called clones via MiXCR and kept in-frame beta chains. Identical CDR3 proteins give one entry, which carries the most common genes and DNA. For this sample the table gives around 370,000 distinct CDR3 sequences, of which approximately 10% were detected only once. The ten largest account for roughly 9% of the sample. The sample was naive T cells sorted from blood. In the paper's terms, the cell subset or site label means: cells isolated with a human naive T-cell isolation kit. The receptors here all came from a woman aged 45-65 years in good health.

A remark on this clonotype: This is likely a read error, given that the CDR3 carries no conserved phenylalanine or tryptophan at its end. CDR3 sequence: CASAQLYEQFS. CDR3 DNA: TGTGCCAGCGCCCAGTTGTATGAGCAGTTCTCC. The V and J genes are TRBV12-3 or TRBV12-4 and TRBJ2-1; D call uncertain. This CDR3 has 11 amino acids. Trimming removed 8 bases from V and 8 bases from J, with 10 bases in between.

This clonotype was observed at least ten times. The chain combines TRBV20-1 with TRBJ2-1; possibly TRBD2 for D (5 bases). Germline V gene sequence: CDR1 DFQATT, CDR2 SNEGSKA (reference sequence). The V end lost 1 base, the J end lost 7 bases, and 14 bases lay between the germline ends. The CDR3 is made up of 14 amino acids. The CDR3 loop reads CSARGRTYGNEQFF. CDR3 nucleotides: TGCAGTGCTAGAGGAAGGACTTACGGGAATGAGCAGTTCTTC.

In this sample, this clonotype turned up a few times. The conserved phenylalanine or tryptophan normally closing the CDR3 is absent here, so this likely arose from a read error. The DNA is left out, because the CDR3 cannot be placed on it with certainty; the CDR3 is given as TCRdb lists it. The V gene is TRBV6-6, the J gene TRBJ2-7; the DNA was not compared with TRBD1, the D call given in the table. The CDR3 adds up to 12 amino acids, both ends counted. The germline gives CDR1 MNHNY, CDR2 SVGAGI (reference sequence). The CDR3 region is CASSYYGTEWVG.

This clonotype was observed at least ten times. V gene TRBV3-1 combines with J gene TRBJ2-3, with D maybe TRBD2 (5 bases). The germline gives CDR1 LGHDT, CDR2 YNNKEL (reference sequence). The CDR3 spans 15 residues. Trimming shortened V by 5 bases and J by 6 bases, and 18 bases separated the two germline ends. The CDR3, as DNA: TGTGCCAGCAGCTTCCTGGGTAGCGTGAGGGATACGCAGTATTTT. Translated: CASSFLGSVRDTQYF.

V is TRBV20-1 and J is TRBJ1-1; D is ambiguous. The CDR3 runs 15 residues. Germline V gene sequence: CDR1 DFQATT, CDR2 SNEGSKA (reference sequence). The V end lost 3 bases, the J end lost 1 base, and 15 bases lay between the germline ends. CDR3 protein: CSARAPGPRNTEAFF. CDR3 sequence (DNA): TGCAGTGCTAGGGCCCCTGGCCCGCGGAACACTGAAGCTTTCTTT.

This clonotype was detected a few times. V is TRBV11-2 and J is TRBJ2-7, with unresolved D. This CDR3 has 13 amino acids. Per germline, CDR1 SGHAT and CDR2 FQNNGV. V was cut by 3 bases and J by 3 bases, with 9 bases left in between. CDR3 sequence: CASSFDMNYEQYF. In DNA form, the CDR3 reads TGTGCCAGCAGCTTCGATATGAACTACGAGCAGTACTTC.

In its sample, this clonotype was seen a few times. The rearrangement uses TRBV27 and TRBJ2-3, with 14 nucleotides matching TRBD2. The CDR3 is made up of 16 amino acids. Trimming cost V 4 bases and J 7 bases; bases outside gene matches: 7. Germline V gene data show CDR1 as MNHEY and CDR2 as SMNVEV (reference sequence). CDR3: CASSSGLAGGPNTQYF. In DNA form, the CDR3 reads TGTGCCAGCAGTTCCGGACTAGCGGGAGGACCTAATACGCAGTATTTT.

The V gene is TRBV2, the J gene TRBJ2-7; TRBD1 aligns across 7 bases. This CDR3 has 15 residues. Germline CDR1 is SNHLY and CDR2 is FYNNEI. Losses at the gene ends were 2 bases for V and 2 bases for J; bases not matched to a gene: 6. This chain's CDR3 is CASSESRTGAYEQYV. The CDR3 nucleotides read TGTGCCAGCAGTGAATCGCGGACAGGTGCCTACGAGCAGTACGTC.

This clonotype was seen a few times. This chain joins TRBV27 and TRBJ1-3, with TRBD1 matching over 7 bases. CDR3 length: 15 residues. J gave up 4 bases and V 5 bases, and 8 bases lay outside the gene matches. Germline lookup yields CDR1 MNHEY and CDR2 SMNVEV (reference sequence). Here the CDR3 reads CASSRQGFEGNTIYF. The CDR3 DNA follows: TGTGCCAGCAGTCGACAGGGATTCGAGGGAAACACCATATATTTT.

In its sample, this clonotype was seen a few times. The chain links TRBV20-1 to TRBJ2-1; D gene ambiguous. CDR1 DFQATT and CDR2 SNEGSKA come from the germline V gene (reference sequence). Trimming removed 6 bases at V and 0 bases at J, with 18 bases between. The length of the CDR3 is 16 residues. In DNA, the CDR3 is TGCAGTGCCTCGGACCCCCTCCGCTACTCCTACAATGAGCAGTTCTTC. It is translated as CSASDPLRYSYNEQFF.

This clonotype was seen repeatedly, ten times or more. J is TRBJ2-1 and V is TRBV5-1, with D possibly matching TRBD2 (5 bases). V was shortened by 0 bases and J by 7 bases, with 14 bases between the two germline ends. The CDR3 length is 15 residues. Germline lookup yields CDR1 SGHRS and CDR2 YFSETQ. The CDR3 DNA follows: TGCGCCAGCAGCTTGGTTCTAGCAGTCGCTAATGAGCAGTTCTTC. Amino acids: CASSLVLAVANEQFF.

This clonotype came up many times. The chain couples TRBV15 to TRBJ2-3, with TRBD1 matching 7 bases. The CDR3 is made up of 13 amino acids. Germline CDR1 is LNHNV and CDR2 is YYDKDF (reference sequence). V shed 8 bases, J shed 2 bases, and the junction held 4 bases outside the gene matches. CDR3 sequence reads: CATSDRATDTQYF. In DNA form, the CDR3 reads TGTGCCACCTCAGACAGGGCCACAGATACGCAGTATTTT.

This clonotype has a handful of counts. The V and J genes are TRBV12-3 or TRBV12-4 and TRBJ1-1; maybe TRBD1 (5 bases). This CDR3 comprises 13 residues. V was trimmed by 3 bases and J by 5 bases, leaving 10 bases between them. CDR3 protein: CASSFQGPTEAFF. The CDR3, as DNA: TGTGCCAGCAGTTTTCAGGGTCCGACTGAAGCTTTCTTT.

Ten or more counts support this clonotype. The chain employs TRBV29-1 and TRBJ2-4, with D perhaps matching TRBD2 (5 bases). The CDR3 sequence is 14 residues long. V lost 4 bases to trimming and J lost 3 bases, with 13 bases between them. CDR1 and CDR2 from the germline V gene are SQVTM and ANQGSEA. This CDR3 is CSVVIGRGKNIQYF. The CDR3 DNA sequence: TGCAGCGTTGTCATAGGGAGAGGCAAAAACATTCAGTACTTC.

This clonotype was observed at least ten times. The chain links TRBV29-1 to TRBJ2-5, with TRBD1 matching over 8 bases. The germline V gene has CDR1 SQVTM and CDR2 ANQGSEA. This CDR3 spans 12 amino acids. J gave up 4 bases and V 5 bases, and 3 bases lay outside the gene matches. The DNA of the CDR3 is TGCAGCGTTCTCGACAGGGGAGAGACCCAGTACTTC. This sequence encodes CSVLDRGETQYF.

This clonotype was seen repeatedly, ten times or more. The chain links TRBV9 to TRBJ2-1; 11 bases match TRBD2. The V gene end was trimmed by 7 bases and the J gene end by 5 bases; junction bases not matched to a gene: 5. CDR1 and CDR2 from the germline V gene are SGDLS and YYNGEE. This CDR3 has 14 residues. CDR3 protein: CASGGLAANNEQFF. CDR3 nucleotides: TGTGCCAGCGGGGGACTAGCGGCTAACAATGAGCAGTTCTTC.

V and J are TRBV2 and TRBJ2-4; 9 bases line up with TRBD2. Per the germline V gene, CDR1 is SNHLY and CDR2 is FYNNEI. Germline trimming cut 7 bases from V and 6 bases from J; bases unmatched to any gene: 4. CDR3 length: 13 amino acids. Here the CDR3 reads CASNPAGGNIQYF. CDR3 nucleotide sequence: TGTGCCAGCAACCCAGCGGGAGGAAACATTCAGTACTTC. Combining the CDR3 with reference TRBV2 and TRBJ2-4 gives the whole variable domain EPEVTQTPSHQVTQMGQEVILRCVPISNHLYFYWYRQILGQKVEFLVSFYNNEISEKSEIFDDQFSVERPDGSNFTLKIRSTKLEDSAMYFCASNPAGGNIQYFGAGTRLSVL.

This clonotype was counted only a few times. This chain connects TRBV4-1 to TRBJ1-2; 11 nucleotides line up with TRBD1. The CDR3 spans 13 residues. V dropped 6 bases and J dropped 7; count of bases not matched to a gene: 4. The germline V gene encodes CDR1 MGHRA and CDR2 YSYEKL. CDR3 coding DNA: TGCGCCAGCAGTCCCGGGACAGGGGGTGGCTACACCTTC. Residues: CASSPGTGGGYTF.

This clonotype was counted at least ten times. The chain couples TRBV12-3 or TRBV12-4 to TRBJ2-3; TRBD2 might be the D (5 bases). The CDR3 has 13 amino acids. V was clipped by 4 bases and J by 4 bases, with 9 bases between them. The CDR3 sequence is CASSSGGADTQYF. The CDR3 bases are TGTGCCAGCAGTTCCGGAGGCGCAGATACGCAGTATTTT.

The V call is TRBV5-1, the J call TRBJ2-7, with 12 nucleotides matching TRBD2. V lost 0 bases to trimming and J lost 3 bases; unmatched junction nucleotides: 7. CDR3 size: 17 residues. The germline CDR1 and CDR2 sequences are SGHRS and YFSETQ. This CDR3 reads CASSLGLAGVGVYEQYF. DNA of the CDR3: TGCGCCAGCAGCTTGGGACTAGCGGGAGTTGGGGTCTACGAGCAGTACTTC.

This clonotype occurred many times. The rearrangement links TRBV29-1 to TRBJ2-4, with D possibly called TRBD1 or TRBD2 (6 bases each). CDR1 is SQVTM, CDR2 ANQGSEA, per germline. The CDR3 has 14 amino acids. Trimming stripped 1 base from V and 4 bases from J, with 11 bases between. This chain's CDR3 is CSVEGLGGKNIQYF. CDR3 nucleotides: TGCAGCGTTGAAGGTTTAGGGGGGAAAAACATTCAGTACTTC.

The CDR3 DNA reads as TGCGCCAGCAGCCTTAGCGGGAGGATCTACGAGCAGTACTTC. As protein: CASSLSGRIYEQYF. This chain links TRBV5-1 with TRBJ2-7, with TRBD2 matching over 10 bases. The CDR3 sequence is 14 residues long. CDR1 SGHRS and CDR2 YFSETQ come from the germline V gene. V dropped 4 bases and J dropped 3; count of bases not matched to a gene: 4.

Ten or more counts support this clonotype. V gene TRBV29-1 combines with J gene TRBJ2-2; TRBD2 agrees at 11 bases. J was trimmed by 5 bases and V by 7 bases; bases with no gene match: 9. Germline V gene sequence: CDR1 SQVTM, CDR2 ANQGSEA. The CDR3 loop spans 15 amino acids. As DNA, the CDR3 is TGCAGCGCTACTAGCGGGAGCACCAGGACCGGGGAGCTGTTTTTT. Translated, it gives CSATSGSTRTGELFF.

Ten or more counts support this clonotype. The J gene is TRBJ2-5, the V gene TRBV5-1; D is ambiguous. The CDR3 has 14 amino acids. Germline assignment: CDR1 SGHRS and CDR2 YFSETQ. V shed 0 bases and J shed 4 bases, with 10 bases lying between them. The CDR3 DNA reads TGCGCCAGCAGCTTGGTTGGGAAAAGAGAGACCCAGTACTTC. Protein product: CASSLVGKRETQYF.

This clonotype came up many times. This chain links TRBV6-6 with TRBJ2-3; 7 bases are shared with TRBD2. The V and J ends lost 4 bases and 1 base, in that order; junction bases with no gene match: 11. Germline CDR1 reads MNHNY; CDR2 reads SVGAGI (reference sequence). CDR3 length equals 17 residues. The CDR3 nucleotides read TGTGCCAGCAGTTCCCCTGGGGCGGGAGTGGGCACAGATACGCAGTATTTT. It codes for CASSSPGAGVGTDTQYF.

The V call is TRBV20-1, the J call TRBJ2-1, with TRBD1 identical over 8 bases. The CDR3 has 14 amino acids. J was trimmed by 0 bases and V by 6 bases; bases with no gene match: 4. CDR1 is DFQATT and CDR2 is SNEGSKA in the germline V gene (reference sequence). The CDR3 nucleotides are TGCAGTGCCACGGACAGGGACTCCTACAATGAGCAGTTCTTC. Amino acid sequence: CSATDRDSYNEQFF.

This clonotype appeared a few times. The chain uses TRBV4-1 and TRBJ2-7; D possibly matches TRBD1 or TRBD2 (5 bases each). CDR1 and CDR2 (germline): MGHRA, YSYEKL. This CDR3 is built from 14 residues. The V and J ends lost 1 base and 5 bases respectively, with 12 bases between them. CDR3 region: CASSQVSGADEQYV. DNA of the CDR3: TGCGCCAGCAGCCAAGTGTCCGGGGCCGACGAGCAGTACGTC.

This clonotype has only a few counts. V and J are TRBV14 and TRBJ2-5, with TRBD2 identical over 8 bases. CDR1 is SGHDN and CDR2 is FVKESK in the germline V gene. This CDR3 spans 15 amino acids. Germline trimming cut 0 bases from V and 5 bases from J; bases unmatched to any gene: 5. The CDR3 bases are TGTGCCAGCAGCCAAGATGGTGTAGCGGGGGAGACCCAGTACTTC. Its translation is CASSQDGVAGETQYF.

This clonotype showed up many times. J is TRBJ1-1 and V is TRBV20-1; possibly TRBD1 for D (5 bases). This CDR3 has 13 amino acids. Germline assignment: CDR1 DFQATT and CDR2 SNEGSKA (reference sequence). The V gene lost 1 base and the J gene lost 6 bases, with 12 bases spanning the gap. CDR3 amino acids: CSARAGNVAEAFF. DNA of the CDR3: TGCAGTGCTAGAGCAGGGAACGTAGCTGAAGCTTTCTTT.

This clonotype occurred many times. CDR3 in DNA: TGTGCCAGCAGCGCCACCGGGACTAATACCGGGGAGCTGTTTTTT. Its translation: CASSATGTNTGELFF. V usage is TRBV9 and J usage is TRBJ2-2; 7 bases match TRBD2. This CDR3 spans 15 amino acids. The germline CDR1 and CDR2 sequences are SGDLS and YYNGEE. V gave up 3 bases and J gave up 5 bases; unmatched junction bases: 7. Variable domain in full (rest from reference TRBV9 and TRBJ2-2): DSGVTQTPKHLITATGQRVTLRCSPRSGDLSVYWYQQSLDQGLQFLIQYYNGEERAKGNILERFSAQQFPDLHSELNLSSLELGDSALYFCASSATGTNTGELFFGEGSRLTVL.